One and the same sample provided the 2 T cell receptor beta chains below, sequenced in a study of OX40 agonist ivuxolimab in advanced cancers. Assay used: immunoSEQ multiplex PCR; TCRdb lists only in-frame clones, some missing. The sample has approximately 69,000 clones, 80% to 90% seen once. This specimen was CD4+ or CD8+ T cells sorted from blood, taken in a trial of the OX40 agonist ivuxolimab. These receptors were taken from an adult with an advanced solid tumor such as melanoma, head and neck, liver or kidney cancer.

This chain joins TRBV9 and TRBJ1-3; tentatively, D is TRBD1 (5 bases). CDR1 SGDLS and CDR2 YYNGEE come from the germline V gene. The CDR3 is 14 residues long. V lost 4 bases and J lost 4, with 12 bases in between. DNA for the CDR3: TGTGCCAGCAGCCTGGGGGTGTGGGGAAACACCATATATTTT. It specifies CASSLGVWGNTIYF.

The V call is TRBV5-1, the J call TRBJ1-1; D remains unclear. V gave up 0 bases and J gave up 4 bases, with 10 bases separating them. CDR1 is SGHRS, CDR2 YFSETQ, per germline. This CDR3 is built from 14 residues. CDR3 sequence (DNA): TGCGCCAGCAGCTTGGATCTGGGTTTCACTGAAGCTTTCTTT. The encoded protein is CASSLDLGFTEAFF.